A selection of T cell receptor beta chains follows, all from one sample in a study of blood T cell repertoires in COVID-19. Profiled with immunoSEQ multiplex PCR; TCRdb holds only in-frame clones, not every one. Among more than 200,000 clones listed, 83% were seen once. The sample consisted of peripheral blood. Receptor source: a woman between 65 and 79 years old with active or convalescent COVID-19. Both conserved end residues are part of each CDR3. D genes are given only for firm matches. Size tells how often a clone was seen (once, few, many) or the class of an expanded clone, and some rows leave it out.

D gene: .; J gene: TRBJ2-3; clone size: .; V gene: TRBV5-4; CDR3 length: 15; CDR3 DNA: TGTGCCAGCAGCACGCCCGGGATAGGCACAGATACGCAGTATTTT; CDR3 protein: CASSTPGIGTDTQYF
D gene: .; J gene: TRBJ2-3; clone size: .; V gene: TRBV18; CDR3 length: 14; CDR3 DNA: TGTGCCAGCTCACCATCAACGACTGGAGATACGCAGTATTTT; CDR3 protein: CASSPSTTGDTQYF
D gene: TRBD1; J gene: TRBJ1-2; clone size: .; V gene: TRBV3-1/TRBV3-2; CDR3 length: 16; CDR3 DNA: TGTGCCAGCAGCCATCCCCGGGACAGGGGTTTCTATGGCTACACCTTC; CDR3 protein: CASSHPRDRGFYGYTF
D gene: .; J gene: TRBJ1-2; clone size: .; V gene: TRBV30; CDR3 length: 15; CDR3 DNA: TGTGCCTGGAGTGTAGGAGCAGGGTTGGGCCTAGGCTACACCTTC; CDR3 protein: CAWSVGAGLGLGYTF
D gene: .; J gene: TRBJ2-1; clone size: .; V gene: TRBV7-9; CDR3 length: 17; CDR3 DNA: TGTGCCAGCAGCTTAACTTCCTTAGCGGTTTCGTACAATGAGCAGTTCTTC; CDR3 protein: CASSLTSLAVSYNEQFF
D gene: TRBD1; J gene: TRBJ2-7; clone size: .; V gene: TRBV6-5; CDR3 length: 16; CDR3 DNA: TGTGCCAGCAGTTACTCGTGGGCAGGGGGAGAATACGAGCAGTACTTC; CDR3 protein: CASSYSWAGGEYEQYF
D gene: .; J gene: TRBJ2-1; clone size: .; V gene: TRBV27; CDR3 length: 13; CDR3 DNA: TGTGCCAGCAGTTTAGGTCAGGACAATGAGCAGTTCTTC; CDR3 protein: CASSLGQDNEQFF
D gene: TRBD2; J gene: TRBJ2-7; clone size: .; V gene: TRBV20-1; CDR3 length: 16; CDR3 DNA: TGCAGTGCTAGTCCGACACTAGCGGGAGGATGGTACGAGCAGTACTTC; CDR3 protein: CSASPTLAGGWYEQYF
D gene: TRBD2; J gene: TRBJ2-1; clone size: .; V gene: TRBV7-2; CDR3 length: 17; CDR3 DNA: TGTGCCAGCAGCTTAACTAGCGGGGGCCCTTTATACAATGAGCAGTTCTTC; CDR3 protein: CASSLTSGGPLYNEQFF
D gene: TRBD1; J gene: TRBJ2-1; clone size: .; V gene: TRBV18; CDR3 length: 13; CDR3 DNA: TGTGCCAGCTCAACAAGGACAGGGGATGAGCAGTTCTTC; CDR3 protein: CASSTRTGDEQFF
D gene: TRBD1; J gene: TRBJ2-2; clone size: .; V gene: TRBV19; CDR3 length: 14; CDR3 DNA: TGTGCCAGTAGTATTAACAGGGGGCGGCGGGAGCTGTTTTTT; CDR3 protein: CASSINRGRRELFF
D gene: TRBD2; J gene: TRBJ2-7; clone size: .; V gene: TRBV7-9; CDR3 length: 15; CDR3 DNA: TGTGCCAGCAGCTCTAGCGGGGATTTAGCCTACGAGCAGTACTTC; CDR3 protein: CASSSSGDLAYEQYF
D gene: .; J gene: TRBJ2-7; clone size: many; V gene: TRBV2; CDR3 length: 14; CDR3 DNA: TGTGCCAGCAGGATCAGGGCCCTCTCCTACGAGCAGTACTTC; CDR3 protein: CASRIRALSYEQYF
D gene: .; J gene: TRBJ1-2; clone size: .; V gene: TRBV2; CDR3 length: 11; CDR3 DNA: TGTGCCAGCACCCCCTTCGGGGGCTACACCTTC; CDR3 protein: CASTPFGGYTF
D gene: TRBD1; J gene: TRBJ1-3; clone size: .; V gene: TRBV10-3; CDR3 length: 15; CDR3 DNA: TGTGCCATCAGCGATACAGGGGGAGCTGGAAACACCATATATTTT; CDR3 protein: CAISDTGGAGNTIYF
D gene: .; J gene: TRBJ2-2; clone size: .; V gene: TRBV7-2; CDR3 length: 15; CDR3 DNA: TGTGCCAGCAGCTTTCACGGGAGGAACACCGGGGAGCTGTTTTTT; CDR3 protein: CASSFHGRNTGELFF
D gene: TRBD2; J gene: TRBJ2-3; clone size: few; V gene: TRBV13; CDR3 length: 14; CDR3 DNA: TGTGCCAGCAGCTTCGCGGGAGGAGGGGATACGCAGTATTTT; CDR3 protein: CASSFAGGGDTQYF
D gene: TRBD1; J gene: TRBJ2-3; clone size: .; V gene: TRBV7-9; CDR3 length: 15; CDR3 DNA: TGTGCCAGCAGCCAGCTAGGACAGGGTCATGATACGCAGTATTTT; CDR3 protein: CASSQLGQGHDTQYF
D gene: TRBD1; J gene: TRBJ1-2; clone size: .; V gene: TRBV19; CDR3 length: 14; CDR3 DNA: TGTGCCAGTAGTGTGACAGGGGGAATCTATGGCTACACCTTC; CDR3 protein: CASSVTGGIYGYTF
D gene: .; J gene: TRBJ1-1; clone size: once; V gene: TRBV28; CDR3 length: 14; CDR3 DNA: TGTGCCAGCAGTTTTGAGGGTAGAAGCACTGAAGCTTTCTTT; CDR3 protein: CASSFEGRSTEAFF
D gene: TRBD2; J gene: TRBJ2-1; clone size: once; V gene: TRBV5-1; CDR3 length: 14; CDR3 DNA: TGCGCCAGCAATCTAGCGGAGGAGGGAAATGAGCAGTTCTTC; CDR3 protein: CASNLAEEGNEQFF
D gene: TRBD1; J gene: TRBJ1-5; clone size: .; V gene: TRBV2; CDR3 length: 17; CDR3 DNA: TGTGCCAGCAGTGAAGGGACAGGGGGTTGGGGCAATCAGCCCCAGCATTTT; CDR3 protein: CASSEGTGGWGNQPQHF
D gene: .; J gene: TRBJ2-5; clone size: .; V gene: TRBV2; CDR3 length: 12; CDR3 DNA: TGTGCCGGAAGGACAGATCAAGAGACCCAGTACTTC; CDR3 protein: CAGRTDQETQYF
D gene: TRBD1; J gene: TRBJ2-5; clone size: few; V gene: TRBV30; CDR3 length: 15; CDR3 DNA: TGTGCCTGGAGTATTAAGACAGGGGTAAGGTGGACCCAGTACTTC; CDR3 protein: CAWSIKTGVRWTQYF
D gene: .; J gene: TRBJ2-5; clone size: .; V gene: TRBV7-8; CDR3 length: 15; CDR3 DNA: TGTGCCAGCAGCTTAGGGTTCGGTGCCGGGGAGACCCAGTACTTC; CDR3 protein: CASSLGFGAGETQYF
D gene: .; J gene: TRBJ2-3; clone size: .; V gene: TRBV20-1; CDR3 length: 15; CDR3 DNA: TGCAGTGCTAGTGAAAGGCTAGCGATCACAGATACGCAGTATTTT; CDR3 protein: CSASERLAITDTQYF
D gene: TRBD2; J gene: TRBJ2-7; clone size: once; V gene: TRBV6-6; CDR3 length: 14; CDR3 DNA: TGTGCCAGCAGTCCTAGCGGGACCTCTTACGAGCAGTACTTC; CDR3 protein: CASSPSGTSYEQYF
D gene: TRBD1; J gene: TRBJ1-4; clone size: .; V gene: TRBV2; CDR3 length: 15; CDR3 DNA: TGTGCCAGCAGGGACAGGGTGGCAACTAATGAAAAACTGTTTTTT; CDR3 protein: CASRDRVATNEKLFF
D gene: TRBD1; J gene: TRBJ2-3; clone size: few; V gene: TRBV5-1; CDR3 length: 14; CDR3 DNA: TGCGCCAGCAGCACGGGGACAGGCACAGATACGCAGTATTTT; CDR3 protein: CASSTGTGTDTQYF
D gene: .; J gene: TRBJ1-5; clone size: .; V gene: TRBV7-9; CDR3 length: 13; CDR3 DNA: TGTGCCAGCAGCCCCCAGGGGAACCAGCCCCAGCATTTT; CDR3 protein: CASSPQGNQPQHF
D gene: .; J gene: TRBJ2-1; clone size: .; V gene: TRBV7-2; CDR3 length: 12; CDR3 DNA: TGTGCCAGCAGCTTGGAGTTTGAGGAGCAGTTCTTC; CDR3 protein: CASSLEFEEQFF
D gene: .; J gene: TRBJ1-3; clone size: .; V gene: TRBV18; CDR3 length: 16; CDR3 DNA: TGTGCCAGCTCACCACGGCAGGTCACCTCTGGAAACACCATATATTTT; CDR3 protein: CASSPRQVTSGNTIYF
D gene: .; J gene: TRBJ2-1; clone size: .; V gene: TRBV18; CDR3 length: 13; CDR3 DNA: TGTGCCAGCTCACCAGTCTCGGACAATGAGCAGTTCTTC; CDR3 protein: CASSPVSDNEQFF
D gene: .; J gene: TRBJ2-5; clone size: .; V gene: TRBV19; CDR3 length: 15; CDR3 DNA: TGTGCCAGTAGTATATTAGGAGGGGCCGGGGAGACCCAGTACTTC; CDR3 protein: CASSILGGAGETQYF
D gene: .; J gene: TRBJ1-6; clone size: .; V gene: TRBV5-1; CDR3 length: 15; CDR3 DNA: TGCGCCAGCAGCGCCGGGACTGGGGTGGACGGACCCCTCCACTTT; CDR3 protein: CASSAGTGVDGPLHF
D gene: .; J gene: TRBJ2-5; clone size: .; V gene: TRBV3-1/TRBV3-2; CDR3 length: 11; CDR3 DNA: TGTGCCAGCAGCCAAACGGAGGCCCAGTACTTC; CDR3 protein: CASSQTEAQYF
D gene: TRBD2; J gene: TRBJ2-4; clone size: .; V gene: TRBV5-5; CDR3 length: 15; CDR3 DNA: TGTGCCAGCAGCGTAGCGGGGGGGCAAGCGAACATTCAGTACTTC; CDR3 protein: CASSVAGGQANIQYF
D gene: TRBD1; J gene: TRBJ2-7; clone size: .; V gene: TRBV7-9; CDR3 length: 14; CDR3 DNA: TGTGCCAGCAGCTCGGGACAGGGATACGACGAGCAGTACTTC; CDR3 protein: CASSSGQGYDEQYF
D gene: TRBD1; J gene: TRBJ1-5; clone size: few; V gene: TRBV27; CDR3 length: 18; CDR3 DNA: TGTGCCAGCAGTGGTGACAGGGGTCGGTCTAAACTCGATCAGCCCCAGCATTTT; CDR3 protein: CASSGDRGRSKLDQPQHF
D gene: .; J gene: TRBJ2-7; clone size: .; V gene: TRBV7-8; CDR3 length: 11; CDR3 DNA: TGTGCCAGCAGCCTTACCTACGAGCAGTACTTC; CDR3 protein: CASSLTYEQYF
D gene: TRBD1; J gene: TRBJ1-5; clone size: .; V gene: TRBV30; CDR3 length: 15; CDR3 DNA: TGTGCCTGGAGTACCGGGACAGGGGGACCCCAGCCCCAGCATTTT; CDR3 protein: CAWSTGTGGPQPQHF
D gene: TRBD1; J gene: TRBJ1-1; clone size: once; V gene: TRBV5-6; CDR3 length: 13; CDR3 DNA: TGTGCCAGCAGCTTGGTCTGGACAGGTGAAGCTTTCTTT; CDR3 protein: CASSLVWTGEAFF
D gene: .; J gene: TRBJ1-2; clone size: once; V gene: TRBV14; CDR3 length: 16; CDR3 DNA: TGTGCCAGCAGCCCGAGAGCTGGGCAGGATAACTATGGCTACACCTTC; CDR3 protein: CASSPRAGQDNYGYTF
D gene: TRBD2; J gene: TRBJ2-1; clone size: .; V gene: TRBV28; CDR3 length: 18; CDR3 DNA: TGTGCCAGCAGTTTACCCTCCCCTAGCGGGCCATCCTACAATGAGCAGTTCTTC; CDR3 protein: CASSLPSPSGPSYNEQFF
D gene: TRBD1; J gene: TRBJ2-7; clone size: .; V gene: TRBV6-5; CDR3 length: 13; CDR3 DNA: TGTGCCACCACTCAATCCGGGACAGTAAAGCAGTACTTC; CDR3 protein: CATTQSGTVKQYF
D gene: TRBD1; J gene: TRBJ1-1; clone size: .; V gene: TRBV28; CDR3 length: 16; CDR3 DNA: TGTGCCAGCACCGCTACCCTGGGACAGAAGAACACTGAAGCTTTCTTT; CDR3 protein: CASTATLGQKNTEAFF
D gene: TRBD1; J gene: TRBJ1-2; clone size: .; V gene: TRBV6-2/TRBV6-3; CDR3 length: 13; CDR3 DNA: TGTGCCAGCAGTCGGACAGGGTCTGACGGCTACACCTTC; CDR3 protein: CASSRTGSDGYTF
D gene: TRBD1; J gene: TRBJ1-5; clone size: .; V gene: TRBV27; CDR3 length: 15; CDR3 DNA: TGTGCCAGCAGTAAAGGGCGACAGGGGTTCCAGCCCCAGCATTTT; CDR3 protein: CASSKGRQGFQPQHF
D gene: TRBD1; J gene: TRBJ2-7; clone size: .; V gene: TRBV6-5; CDR3 length: 15; CDR3 DNA: TGTGCCAGCCGCCGGGACAGTTCCTCCTCCTACGAGCAGTACTTC; CDR3 protein: CASRRDSSSSYEQYF
D gene: .; J gene: TRBJ2-7; clone size: .; V gene: TRBV6-2/TRBV6-3; CDR3 length: 13; CDR3 DNA: TGTGCCAGCAGTGACGGAGGCTCCTACGAGCAGTACTTC; CDR3 protein: CASSDGGSYEQYF
D gene: TRBD2; J gene: TRBJ2-1; clone size: .; V gene: TRBV5-1; CDR3 length: 15; CDR3 DNA: TGCGCCAGCAGCTCGGGACTAGCGGGGTACAATGAGCAGTTCTTC; CDR3 protein: CASSSGLAGYNEQFF
D gene: .; J gene: TRBJ1-6; clone size: .; V gene: TRBV19; CDR3 length: 16; CDR3 DNA: TGTGCCAGTAGTATAGATCAGGGGTCCTATAATTCACCCCTCCACTTT; CDR3 protein: CASSIDQGSYNSPLHF
D gene: .; J gene: TRBJ2-7; clone size: .; V gene: TRBV21-1; CDR3 length: 17; CDR3 DNA: TGTGCCAGCAGCAAAGCCCCTAAAGCGTTGAGCTCCTACGAGCAGTACTTC; CDR3 protein: CASSKAPKALSSYEQYF
D gene: TRBD1; J gene: TRBJ1-1; clone size: .; V gene: TRBV5-4; CDR3 length: 17; CDR3 DNA: TGTGCCAGCAGCGAAGGACAGGGGGCGGGCCTGGGCACTGAAGCTTTCTTT; CDR3 protein: CASSEGQGAGLGTEAFF
D gene: TRBD1; J gene: TRBJ2-7; clone size: .; V gene: TRBV24-1; CDR3 length: 16; CDR3 DNA: TGTGCCACCAGTGACCCTTCACAGGGGAGCTCCTACGAGCAGTACTTC; CDR3 protein: CATSDPSQGSSYEQYF